The 22 T cell receptor beta chains given below trace back to one sample, sequenced in a study of blood T cell repertoires in COVID-19 (dated by TCRdb to between 2020 and 2021). The library was obtained by the immunoSEQ multiplex PCR assay. TCRdb provides this immuneACCESS table in a form limited to in-frame rearrangements. Some clones are lacking; in checked studies, under half of them reflect an unresolved V gene, and why the rest are absent is not known. For this sample there are about 50,000 clones; roughly nine tenths appear just once. The ten biggest clones cover approximately 8.1% of the sample. The sequenced sample consisted of peripheral blood. The receptor source for this set is an older man with active or convalescent COVID-19.

This clone was detected only a few times. J is TRBJ1-4 and V is TRBV6-5, with D possibly TRBD1 on 5 matching bases. The germline gives CDR1 MNHEY, CDR2 SVGAGI. The length of the CDR3 is 15 residues. With 5 bases removed from V and 2 bases from J, the gap between germline ends came to 12 bases. CDR3 residues: CASSPGDSTNEKLFF. In DNA, the CDR3 is TGTGCCAGCAGTCCCGGTGACAGCACTAATGAAAAACTGTTTTTT.

V usage is TRBV24-1 and J usage is TRBJ2-7; D unclear. Per germline, CDR1 KGHDR and CDR2 SFDVKD. Trimming left V 9 bases short and J 7 bases short, with 15 bases between. The CDR3 length is 12 residues. CDR3 amino acids: CATSTPGMEQYF. The DNA of the CDR3 is TGTGCCACCTCTACCCCAGGTATGGAGCAGTACTTC.

This clone was seen once. The rearrangement joins TRBV6-5 to TRBJ1-3; 7 nucleotides agree with TRBD1. The ends lost 5 bases at V and 4 bases at J; junction bases unmatched: 5. Germline V CDR1 and CDR2: MNHEY, SVGAGI. This CDR3 is built from 14 residues. The CDR3 sequence: CASSTTGVGNTIYF. The CDR3, as DNA: TGTGCCAGCAGTACCACAGGGGTAGGAAACACCATATATTTT.

V gene TRBV10-1 combines with J gene TRBJ2-2; possibly TRBD2 for D (5 bases). This CDR3 has 17 amino acids. Deletions cut 9 bases from V and 4 bases from J, with 24 bases between. Germline CDR1 WNHNN, CDR2 SYGVQD (reference sequence). The CDR3 spells CARTQRANSILTGELFF. CDR3 nucleotide sequence: TGCGCCAGGACTCAGAGGGCCAACTCCATTCTCACCGGGGAGCTGTTTTTT.

V usage is TRBV3-1 (or the pseudogene TRBV3-2) and J usage is TRBJ1-2; weak D call: TRBD1 (5 bases). This CDR3 is 14 amino acids long. Germline CDR1 is LGHDT and CDR2 is YNNKEL (reference sequence). V was pared by 0 bases and J by 6 bases, with 11 bases between. CDR3 sequence (DNA): TGTGCCAGCAGCCAAGATCCTCAGGGCCATGGCTACACCTTC. Its protein product is CASSQDPQGHGYTF.

This clone was observed once. The chain recombines TRBV6-2 or TRBV6-3 with TRBJ2-6; 7 bases align to TRBD1. Germline V gives CDR1 MNHEY, CDR2 SVGEGT. The CDR3 contains 19 residues. The V segment lost 4 bases and the J segment 3 bases; nucleotides outside the gene matches: 15. The CDR3 DNA reads as TGTGCCAGCAGTTCGGCACAGGGGCCTCGGAGCTTTGGGGCCAACGTCCTGACTTTC. Protein product: CASSSAQGPRSFGANVLTF.

This rearrangement joins TRBV5-4 to TRBJ2-3; TRBD2 aligns across 8 bases. Germline trimming cut 1 base from V and 2 bases from J; bases unmatched to any gene: 3. Germline V lookup: CDR1 SGHNT, CDR2 YYREEE (reference sequence). The CDR3 is 15 amino acids. The CDR3 protein is CASSLTSGLTDTQYF. CDR3 DNA sequence: TGTGCCAGCAGCTTGACTAGCGGACTCACAGATACGCAGTATTTT.

The chain has TRBV3-1 (or the pseudogene TRBV3-2) and TRBJ2-3, with D hard to call. Trimming removed 2 bases at V and 0 bases at J, with 12 bases between. Per germline, CDR1 LGHDT and CDR2 YNNKEL (reference sequence). This CDR3 is 16 amino acids long. CDR3 nucleotide sequence: TGTGCCAGCAGCCAATACGACACCACTAGCACAGATACGCAGTATTTT. Its protein product is CASSQYDTTSTDTQYF.

The chain joins TRBV7-2 to TRBJ2-6; a weak D match, TRBD2 (5 bases). V was clipped by 2 bases and J by 3 bases, with 11 bases between them. CDR3 length equals 16 residues. Germline V lookup: CDR1 SGHTA, CDR2 FQGNSA. The CDR3 DNA reads TGTGCCAGCAGCTTAAGGTCCGGGAATGGGGCCAACGTCCTGACTTTC. Translating it yields CASSLRSGNGANVLTF.

CDR3 sequence reads: CASSCDPPDRGRREQYF. As DNA, the CDR3 is TGTGCCAGCAGTTGTGACCCACCGGACAGGGGTCGAAGGGAGCAGTACTTC. This chain uses TRBV6-4 with TRBJ2-7; 9 positions agree with TRBD1. The junction had 18 bases not matched to a gene; V was cut back by 5 bases and J by 7 bases. CDR1 is MRHNA, CDR2 SNTAGT, per germline. This CDR3 contains 17 residues.

V gene TRBV18 combines with J gene TRBJ2-5; TRBD1 might be the D (6 bases). The CDR3 has 17 residues. V lost 2 bases to trimming and J lost 2 bases, with 18 bases between them. Per the germline V gene, CDR1 is KGHSH and CDR2 is LQKENI. DNA of the CDR3: TGTGCCAGCTCACCAGGATTTGGGGGCGCCGGGCAAGAGACCCAGTACTTC. This codes for CASSPGFGGAGQETQYF.

The CDR3 DNA reads TGTGCCAGCAGCCCCCTAGCGGGGGCATACGAGCAGTACTTC. Protein sequence: CASSPLAGAYEQYF. V is TRBV5-4 and J is TRBJ2-7, with 10 bases fitting TRBD2. V dropped 4 bases and J dropped 4; count of bases not matched to a gene: 5. The CDR3 runs to 14 residues. CDR1 SGHNT and CDR2 YYREEE come from the germline V gene (reference sequence).

V gene TRBV10-3 combines with J gene TRBJ2-1, with 11 bases identical to TRBD1. The trim removed 7 bases at V and 2 bases at J, leaving 4 bases unmatched. CDR3 length: 15 residues. Germline loops: CDR1 ENHRY, CDR2 SYGVKD. CDR3 nucleotides: TGTGCCATCAAATCGGGACAGGGGGCCTACAATGAGCAGTTCTTC. Translated, it gives CAIKSGQGAYNEQFF.

This chain connects TRBV12-3 or TRBV12-4 to TRBJ1-2, with a weak D call TRBD1 (5 bases). The CDR3 is 11 residues long. V shed 4 bases and J shed 11 bases, with 11 bases lying between them. The CDR3 reads CASSWGGSYTF. CDR3 DNA sequence: TGTGCCAGCAGTTGGGGGGGGTCGTACACCTTC.

The chain combines TRBV30 with TRBJ2-1; TRBD1 matches at 7 bases. The CDR3 runs 13 residues. With V trimmed by 5 bases and J by 7 bases, 8 bases remained unmatched. Looked up from germline, CDR1 is GTSNPN and CDR2 is SVGIG (reference sequence). The CDR3 DNA is TGTGCCTGGGACGCAGGGGGTGGAAATGAGCAGTTCTTC. Its protein product is CAWDAGGGNEQFF. The full variable domain, completed using reference TRBV30 and TRBJ2-1, is SQTIHQWPATLVQPVGSPLSLECTVEGTSNPNLYWYRQAAGRGLQLLFYSVGIGQISSEVPQNLSASRPQDRQFILSSKKLLLSDSGFYLCAWDAGGGNEQFFGPGTRLTVL.

The V gene is TRBV6-5, the J gene TRBJ2-7, with 8 bases aligning to TRBD1. The CDR3 has 12 amino acids. V trimming: 6 bases; J trimming: 6 bases; junction bases outside the gene matches: 4. CDR1 and CDR2 (germline): MNHEY, SVGAGI. The CDR3 region is CASRGQAGEQYF. The DNA for the CDR3 is TGTGCCAGCAGGGGACAGGCGGGCGAGCAGTACTTC.

The chain has TRBV5-1 and TRBJ2-5; 7 nucleotides agree with TRBD2. The CDR3 totals 13 residues. After removal of 2 bases from V and 5 bases from J, the junction contained 3 bases not matched to a gene. Germline CDR1 reads SGHRS; CDR2 reads YFSETQ. CDR3 DNA sequence: TGCGCCAGCAGCTTTCGGGGGGAGGAGACCCAGTACTTC. Protein: CASSFRGEETQYF.

The chain uses TRBV7-8 and TRBJ2-1; 8 positions agree with TRBD2. Trimming cost V 3 bases and J 5 bases; bases outside gene matches: 6. CDR3 size: 15 residues. Germline loops: CDR1 SGHVS, CDR2 FQNEAQ. The CDR3 DNA is TGTGCCAGCAGCTTTTCTTGGACTAGCAACAATGAGCAGTTCTTC. Translated, it gives CASSFSWTSNNEQFF.

The rearrangement links TRBV6-5 to TRBJ2-1; TRBD1 matches 7 bases. Trimming cost V 8 bases and J 8 bases; bases outside gene matches: 9. From germline, CDR1 is MNHEY and CDR2 SVGAGI. The CDR3 loop spans 13 amino acids. The CDR3 DNA follows: TGTGCCAGCTTTATCTCAGGGGGTCATGAGCAGTTCTTC. Its protein product is CASFISGGHEQFF.

This clone was recorded a few times. The chain links TRBV3-1 (or the pseudogene TRBV3-2) to TRBJ2-5; D might be TRBD1 (6 bases). Per the germline V gene, CDR1 is LGHDT and CDR2 is YNNKEL (reference sequence). CDR3 length: 15 residues. The V end lost 4 bases, the J end lost 1 base, and 13 bases lay between the germline ends. This CDR3 reads CASSRNPDSQETQYF. CDR3 nucleotides: TGTGCCAGCAGCCGAAACCCGGACAGCCAAGAGACCCAGTACTTC.

This clone appeared a few times. The V gene is TRBV29-1, the J gene TRBJ2-7, with 7 bases fitting TRBD1. V lost 4 bases and J lost 0; bases outside the gene matches: 6. The germline CDR1 and CDR2 sequences are SQVTM and ANQGSEA. The CDR3 consists of 14 residues. The CDR3 reads CSVAPRGFSYEQYF. CDR3 DNA: TGCAGCGTTGCCCCCAGGGGGTTCTCCTACGAGCAGTACTTC.

This chain connects TRBV28 to TRBJ1-1; D unresolved. This CDR3 has 17 amino acids. Per the germline V gene, CDR1 is MDHEN and CDR2 is SYDVKM. Trimming cost V 1 base and J 0 bases, with 15 bases left between them. CDR3 sequence (DNA): TGTGCCAGCAGTTTATCCCAGGTTTTTGGCCTGAACACTGAAGCTTTCTTT. Protein: CASSLSQVFGLNTEAFF. Full variable domain (missing parts from reference TRBV28 and TRBJ1-1): DVKVTQSSRYLVKRTGEKVFLECVQDMDHENMFWYRQDPGLGLRLIYFSYDVKMKEKGDIPEGYSVSREKKERFSLILESASTNQTSMYLCASSLSQVFGLNTEAFFGQGTRLTVV.